A selection of T cell receptor beta chains follows, all from one sample in a study of OX40 agonist ivuxolimab in advanced cancers. Clones were sequenced by immunoSEQ multiplex PCR, and TCRdb holds only the in-frame ones, with some missing. This sample has 74,000 or so clones, with around 85% found just once. Sequences were derived from CD4+ or CD8+ T cells sorted from blood, sampled in a trial of the OX40 agonist ivuxolimab. Receptors originate from an adult with an advanced solid tumor such as melanoma, head and neck, liver or kidney cancer. Both conserved end residues are part of each CDR3. Fields, in order: clone size, D gene, J gene, V gene, CDR3 DNA, CDR3 protein. A D gene is named only where the DNA matches it firmly. Rows give clone size only sometimes, using once, few, many, or a class for an expanded clone.

.,.,TRBJ2-1,TRBV11-3,TGTGCCAGCAGCTTAGGACCTAAGAACAATGAGCAGTTCTTC,CASSLGPKNNEQFF
.,TRBD1,TRBJ2-5,TRBV7-9,TGTGCCAGCAGCTTCCGGGACAGGTGGGAGACCCAGTACTTC,CASSFRDRWETQYF
.,TRBD1,TRBJ1-2,TRBV7-2,TGTGCCAGCAGCCCCCAAACAGGGGGACGTGGCTACACCTTC,CASSPQTGGRGYTF
.,TRBD1,TRBJ1-6,TRBV5-6,TGTGCCAGCAGCTCGACAGGGGGCGCGGGGTCACCCCTCCACTTT,CASSSTGGAGSPLHF
.,.,TRBJ2-7,TRBV18,TGTGCCAGCTCCGACGGACAGCCCTACGAGCAGTACTTC,CASSDGQPYEQYF
.,.,TRBJ1-5,TRBV18,TGTGCCAGCTCACCAGAAGGCTACAGCAGCAATCAGCCCCAGCATTTT,CASSPEGYSSNQPQHF
.,.,TRBJ1-3,TRBV28,TGTGCCAGCAGGGACGGTGGGGGATACTCTGGAAACACCATATATTTT,CASRDGGGYSGNTIYF
.,.,TRBJ2-7,TRBV11-3,TGTGCCAGCAGTTCGGGACACCTCTCCTACGAGCAGTACTTC,CASSSGHLSYEQYF
.,TRBD1,TRBJ1-1,TRBV6-5,TGTGCCAGCAGTCCATACAGGGGTGGGAACACTGAAGCTTTCTTT,CASSPYRGGNTEAFF
.,.,TRBJ2-7,TRBV21-1,TGTGCCAGCAGCAAAGCCGGAGCCGGCTACGAGCAGTACTTC,CASSKAGAGYEQYF
.,.,TRBJ2-1,TRBV9,TGTGCCAGCAGCTTTACCCCACATGCCCTGAATGAGCAGTTCTTC,CASSFTPHALNEQFF
.,.,TRBJ2-1,TRBV5-1,TGCGCCAGCAGCCCAACTAAGAGTCAATACAATGAGCAGTTCTTC,CASSPTKSQYNEQFF
.,TRBD2,TRBJ2-1,TRBV27,TGTGCCAGCACCCAGACTAGCGGGAGGGCCTTAGATGAGCAGTTCTTC,CASTQTSGRALDEQFF
few,.,TRBJ2-1,TRBV11-2,TGTGCCAGCAGCTTAGCCCGCCAGGGCGGGGAGCAGTTCTTC,CASSLARQGGEQFF
once,TRBD2,TRBJ2-1,TRBV7-8,TGTGCCAGCAGCTTGGGACTAGTTTCATACAATGAGCAGTTCTTC,CASSLGLVSYNEQFF
.,.,TRBJ2-7,TRBV6-5,TGTGCCAGGGGAGGACAGAACTACGAGCAGTACTTC,CARGGQNYEQYF
.,.,TRBJ1-5,TRBV19,TGTGCCAGTATGCAGTATAGCAATCAGCCCCAGCATTTT,CASMQYSNQPQHF
.,.,TRBJ1-1,TRBV19,TGTGCCAGTAAGATGTCCCGCGCACACGAAGCTTTCTTT,CASKMSRAHEAFF
once,.,TRBJ2-4,TRBV5-4,TGTGCCAGCAGCTTGGGGCCCGGAGACATTCAGTACTTC,CASSLGPGDIQYF
few,.,TRBJ2-7,TRBV7-2,TGTGCCAGCAGCCCTCGTGGGGGGGCGAAAAAGGACGACGAGCAGTACTTC,CASSPRGGAKKDDEQYF
.,TRBD1,TRBJ2-7,TRBV6-6,TGTGCCAGCAGTTCTCCGGGACAGGGTCATTACGAGCAGTACTTC,CASSSPGQGHYEQYF
.,.,TRBJ1-2,TRBV6-4,TGTGCCAGCAGTTACTCGACGCGGGATGGTGGCTACACCTTC,CASSYSTRDGGYTF
.,.,TRBJ1-2,TRBV9,TGTGCCAGCAGCGTAGCTACGGGATCCTATGGCTACACCTTC,CASSVATGSYGYTF
.,.,TRBJ1-1,TRBV2,TGTGCCGGATCGGGACCGTCCATTGAAGCTTTCTTT,CAGSGPSIEAFF
.,.,TRBJ2-5,TRBV27,TGTGCCAGCAGTTCCAGGCGGGGAGGAGAGACCCAGTACTTC,CASSSRRGGETQYF
.,.,TRBJ1-4,TRBV19,TGTGCCAGTCTGTCAGGGGCTAACGAAAAACTGTTTTTT,CASLSGANEKLFF
.,.,TRBJ1-4,TRBV28,TGTGCCAGCAGTTCCCCCGGACAGTCTATGGGGGAAAAACTGTTTTTT,CASSSPGQSMGEKLFF
once,.,TRBJ2-1,TRBV28,TGTGCCAGCAGTCCCCTACGGAGGGGGGGGAGTGAGCAGTTCTTC,CASSPLRRGGSEQFF
.,.,TRBJ2-4,TRBV18,TGTGCCAGCTCTTGGCCCGATAACATTCAGTACTTC,CASSWPDNIQYF
.,.,TRBJ2-7,TRBV9,TGTGCCAGCAGCCAAGAACCGACCGGCTCCTACGAGCAGTACTTC,CASSQEPTGSYEQYF
.,.,TRBJ2-7,TRBV28,TGTGCCAGCAGCTCCCAGTACGGGAGAATATACGAGCAGTACTTC,CASSSQYGRIYEQYF
.,.,TRBJ1-4,TRBV15,TGTGCCACCAGCAGAGTGAGAGGCGGCGGGGTTGAAAAACTGTTTTTT,CATSRVRGGGVEKLFF
once,.,TRBJ2-3,TRBV5-4,TGTGCCAGCAGCCTTATCGCGGACTTGACAGATACGCAGTATTTT,CASSLIADLTDTQYF
.,.,TRBJ2-7,TRBV10-2,TGCGCCGGCCTACGGGATGCAGACGAGCAGTACTTC,CAGLRDADEQYF
.,.,TRBJ2-2,TRBV5-4,TGTGCCAGCAGCCAAACACTAAAGGGGGAGCTGTTTTTT,CASSQTLKGELFF
.,.,TRBJ1-2,TRBV28,TGTGCCAGCAGTTTATTGGGGGCGGTCTACTATGGCTACACCTTC,CASSLLGAVYYGYTF
.,TRBD1,TRBJ1-4,TRBV5-6,TGTGCCAGCAGCTTTCGGACAGGGTCTAATGAAAAACTGTTTTTT,CASSFRTGSNEKLFF
few,.,TRBJ1-5,TRBV6-6,TGTGCCAGCAGCCCCGGTGCAGAGCTAGAACCCCAGCATTTT,CASSPGAELEPQHF
.,.,TRBJ2-4,TRBV28,TGTGCCAGCCGGACCGGTGATTGGCGGGCCAAAAACATTCAGTACTTC,CASRTGDWRAKNIQYF
.,.,TRBJ2-5,TRBV2,TGTGCCAGCAGCAACCAAGAGACCCAGTACTTC,CASSNQETQYF
.,.,TRBJ1-1,TRBV9,TGTGCCAGCAGCGTTGGGGGCTCGGGCGCTTTCTTT,CASSVGGSGAFF
.,.,TRBJ2-1,TRBV5-1,TGCGCCAGCAGCTTCAGTGACAATGAGCAGTTCTTC,CASSFSDNEQFF
.,.,TRBJ2-1,TRBV6-4,TGTGCCAGCAGTGACCATGACAGCCCTACGGCCAATGAGCAGTTCTTC,CASSDHDSPTANEQFF
.,.,TRBJ2-7,TRBV6-5,TGTGCCAGCAGCAGGGGGAGGGAAGGTCACGAGCAGTACTTC,CASSRGREGHEQYF
.,.,TRBJ1-1,TRBV5-1,TGCGCCAGCAGCGCCGGACAGATAAACACTGAAGCTTTCTTT,CASSAGQINTEAFF
.,TRBD1,TRBJ1-2,TRBV5-6,TGTGCCAGCAGCTTAGTGACAGGGGGCCGTGGTTTGGCTAACTATGGCTACACCTTC,CASSLVTGGRGLANYGYTF
.,.,TRBJ1-2,TRBV4-3,TGCGCCAGCAGCCAAGAAAGTTTTAGAAACTATGGCTACACCTTC,CASSQESFRNYGYTF
.,.,TRBJ2-7,TRBV6-6,TGTGCCAGCAGTTACTCAGAATACGAGCAGTACTTC,CASSYSEYEQYF
.,TRBD2,TRBJ2-3,TRBV6-4,TGTGCCAGCAGTCGGGAGGTCGGCACAGATACGCAGTATTTT,CASSREVGTDTQYF